Listed here are 23 T cell receptor beta chains from one sample, sequenced in a study of identical twins. MiXCR, run by TCRdb on the 5' RACE reads, gives a single entry per CDR3 protein. The data hold 200,000 to 250,000 distinct CDR3 sequences, with about 6.7% observed a single time. This same sample was also taken into another study, of T cells expressing NK-cell markers.

The sample consisted of CD8+ T cells sorted from blood. These receptors came from a woman aged 18-29 years in good health.

The J gene is TRBJ2-5, the V gene TRBV7-8; tentatively, D is TRBD1 or TRBD2 (5 bases each). CDR1 and CDR2 from the germline V gene are SGHVS and FQNEAQ. V was pared by 2 bases and J by 5 bases, with 18 bases between. The CDR3 sequence is 16 residues long. CDR3 DNA sequence: TGTGCCAGCAGCTTAAAGCCGGGACCCCGAGAGGAGACCCAGTACTTC. It translates to CASSLKPGPREETQYF.

In its sample, this clonotype was seen a few times. The rearrangement joins TRBV5-1 to TRBJ2-1; 14 nucleotides line up with TRBD2. The germline gives CDR1 SGHRS, CDR2 YFSETQ. J gave up 3 bases and V 4 bases, and 9 bases lay outside the gene matches. CDR3 length: 18 residues. DNA for the CDR3: TGCGCCAGCAGCCCGGGACTAGCGGGAGAACCACACTACAATGAGCAGTTCTTC. This encodes CASSPGLAGEPHYNEQFF.

This clonotype turned up a few times. The J gene is TRBJ1-5, the V gene TRBV6-2 or TRBV6-3; TRBD1 is a possible D gene (6 bases). Between the trimmed V and J ends, which lost 5 bases and 7 bases, there was a span of 12 bases. In germline, CDR1 is MNHEY, CDR2 SVGEGT. The CDR3 loop spans 13 amino acids. CDR3 nucleotides: TGTGCCAGCAGTCTAAACAGGGTACAGCCCCAGCATTTT. This encodes CASSLNRVQPQHF.

This clonotype was observed at least ten times. J is TRBJ2-1 and V is TRBV11-3, with 9 bases identical to TRBD2. Germline CDR1 reads SGHNT; CDR2 reads YENEEA. The CDR3 totals 16 residues. V lost 0 bases to trimming and J lost 9 bases; unmatched junction nucleotides: 9. The DNA for the CDR3 is TGTGCCAGCAGCTTAGACCCCCGCGGGGGGGCGGCTGAGCAGTTCTTC. It specifies CASSLDPRGGAAEQFF.

This clonotype was seen many times. This chain connects TRBV12-3 or TRBV12-4 to TRBJ2-7, with D perhaps given as TRBD1 or TRBD2 (6 bases each). The CDR3 is 14 residues long. Trimming took 3 bases from V and 4 from J, leaving 13 bases between them. The CDR3 loop is CASSLGGGGYEQYF. The CDR3 nucleotides read TGTGCCAGCAGTTTGGGCGGAGGGGGATACGAGCAGTACTTC.

Only a few counts were recorded for this clonotype. The J gene is TRBJ2-5, the V gene TRBV7-2; unclear D gene. Germline V gives CDR1 SGHTA, CDR2 FQGNSA. The CDR3 contains 14 residues. V lost 1 base to trimming and J lost 5 bases, with 11 bases between them. CDR3 sequence (DNA): TGTGCCAGCAGCTTAGAGTCGGCAGATGAGACCCAGTACTTC. Encoded protein: CASSLESADETQYF.

This clonotype was observed many times. V gene TRBV6-2 or TRBV6-3 combines with J gene TRBJ2-6, with D unresolved. The CDR3 contains 15 residues. Looked up from germline, CDR1 is MNHEY and CDR2 is SVGEGT. V lost 3 bases and J 0 bases, leaving 6 bases between the germline ends. The DNA for the CDR3 is TGTGCCAGCAGTTATCTGCTCTCTGGGGCCAACGTCCTGACTTTC. Its protein is CASSYLLSGANVLTF.

This clonotype was detected many times. The chain joins TRBV4-3 to TRBJ1-6, with D unclear. This CDR3 is 14 amino acids long. V lost 4 bases, J lost 8 bases, and 12 bases lay in between. The germline gives CDR1 LGHNA, CDR2 YSLEER. This chain's CDR3 is CASSRSSPYSPLHF. CDR3 DNA: TGCGCCAGCAGCCGATCAAGCCCCTATTCACCCCTCCACTTT.

The chain is built from TRBV19 and TRBJ1-1, with a tentative D call TRBD1 (5 bases). Germline values: CDR1 LNHDA, CDR2 SQIVND (reference sequence). The CDR3 runs to 14 residues. Trimming left V 3 bases short and J 5 bases short, with 13 bases between. In DNA form, the CDR3 reads TGTGCCAGTAGTATGCAGGGAGGGGTGACTGAAGCTTTCTTT. It codes for CASSMQGGVTEAFF.

The chain has TRBV9 and TRBJ2-5, with TRBD2 matching over 10 bases. This CDR3 is 16 amino acids long. The V segment lost 0 bases and the J segment 2 bases; nucleotides outside the gene matches: 4. Germline CDR1 and CDR2: SGDLS and YYNGEE. The CDR3: CASSVGTSGEQETQYF. In DNA form, the CDR3 reads TGTGCCAGCAGCGTAGGAACTAGCGGGGAACAAGAGACCCAGTACTTC.

This clonotype appeared a few times. The chain recombines TRBV4-3 with TRBJ2-1; a weak D match, TRBD2 (6 bases). V gave up 4 bases and J gave up 5 bases, with 12 bases separating them. This CDR3 has 14 residues. Germline CDR1 and CDR2: LGHNA and YSLEER. The CDR3 coding sequence is TGCGCCAGCAGCCCGCGACTAGGGAACAATGAGCAGTTCTTC. Its translation: CASSPRLGNNEQFF.

The chain links TRBV20-1 to TRBJ2-5; 8 positions match TRBD1. Germline assignment: CDR1 DFQATT and CDR2 SNEGSKA (reference sequence). The CDR3 extends over 15 amino acids. The trim removed 3 bases at V and 5 bases at J, leaving 11 bases unmatched. CDR3 nucleotide sequence: TGCAGTGCTAGGTCTGACAGGGGTCCCGGGGAGACCCAGTACTTC. Amino acid sequence: CSARSDRGPGETQYF.

The chain carries TRBV12-5 and TRBJ2-7; D assignment may be TRBD1 or TRBD2 (5 bases each). The CDR3 spans 14 residues. The V end was cut by 3 bases, the J end by 3 bases, with 12 bases between. Germline V gene data show CDR1 as LGHNT and CDR2 as FRNRAP. The CDR3 loop is CASGFGDRGYEQYF. In DNA, the CDR3 is TGTGCTAGTGGTTTTGGGGACCGCGGCTACGAGCAGTACTTC.

V gene TRBV13 combines with J gene TRBJ2-5; D unresolved. Germline values: CDR1 PRHDT, CDR2 FYEKMQ (reference sequence). Trimming took off 1 base at V and 8 bases at J, with 11 bases between the two ends. This CDR3 is 13 amino acids long. The CDR3 nucleotides are TGTGCCAGCAGCTTAGAGGGCCTCAAAACCCAGTACTTC. Its translation is CASSLEGLKTQYF.

The V gene is TRBV7-2, the J gene TRBJ2-7; 7 bases map to TRBD2. V lost 5 bases, J lost 5 bases, and 15 bases stayed unmatched. CDR3 length: 16 residues. CDR1 is SGHTA and CDR2 is FQGNSA in the germline V gene. The CDR3, as DNA: TGTGCCAGCAGCCTAAGTCCCGGGGGGATTAGGGACGAGCAGTACTTC. It is translated as CASSLSPGGIRDEQYF.

The V and J genes are TRBV4-3 and TRBJ2-1; D is ambiguous. Germline assignment: CDR1 LGHNA and CDR2 YSLEER. Trimming stripped 0 bases from V and 8 bases from J, with 11 bases between. The CDR3 is made up of 14 amino acids. CDR3: CASSQESLKHEQFF. The DNA for the CDR3 is TGCGCCAGCAGCCAAGAGAGTCTGAAGCATGAGCAGTTCTTC.

This chain links TRBV15 with TRBJ2-1; 7 nucleotides match TRBD1. The CDR3 is 13 residues long. From germline, CDR1 is LNHNV and CDR2 YYDKDF (reference sequence). V lost 4 bases and J lost 12; bases outside the gene matches: 9. CDR3 coding DNA: TGTGCCACCAGCACAGAGGGGGCGGGTGGGCAGTTCTTC. Its protein product is CATSTEGAGGQFF. The full variable domain, with the rest looked up from reference TRBV15 and TRBJ2-1, is DAMVIQNPRYQVTQFGKPVTLSCSQTLNHNVMYWYQQKSSQAPKLLFHYYDKDFNNEADTPDNFQSRRPNTSFCFLDIRSPGLGDTAMYLCATSTEGAGGQFFGPGTRLTVL.

This clonotype has a count of ten or more. V is TRBV12-3 or TRBV12-4 and J is TRBJ2-5, with D hard to call. V was cut by 3 bases and J by 7 bases, with 6 bases left in between. This CDR3 is built from 11 residues. Here the CDR3 reads CASSFGWTQYF. The CDR3 nucleotides are TGTGCCAGCAGTTTCGGATGGACCCAGTACTTC.

This clonotype was recorded a few times. J is TRBJ1-5 and V is TRBV12-3 or TRBV12-4; D is possibly TRBD1 (6 bases). The CDR3 has 16 amino acids. Trimming stripped 0 bases from V and 5 bases from J, with 14 bases between. CDR3 residues: CASSLATGMRDQPQHF. The CDR3 DNA reads TGTGCCAGCAGTTTAGCGACAGGAATGAGGGATCAGCCCCAGCATTTT.

The chain combines TRBV7-8 with TRBJ2-2; no definite D call. Trimming removed 1 base from V and 7 bases from J, with 7 bases in between. Germline loops: CDR1 SGHVS, CDR2 FQNEAQ. The CDR3 covers 13 residues. The DNA of the CDR3 is TGTGCCAGCAGCTTAGAAGCAGGCGGGGAGCTGTTTTTT. The encoded protein is CASSLEAGGELFF.

Many counts were recorded for this clonotype. The chain joins TRBV7-9 to TRBJ1-2; no clear D gene. The germline V and J ends were trimmed by 1 base and 3 bases, with 12 bases remaining between them. The length of the CDR3 is 15 residues. CDR1 and CDR2 (germline): SEHNR, FQNEAQ (reference sequence). The CDR3, as DNA: TGTGCCAGCAGCTTAGATTTTCCGGGTCACTATGGCTACACCTTC. Translation: CASSLDFPGHYGYTF.

This clonotype was seen at least ten times. V usage is TRBV7-9 and J usage is TRBJ1-1; D possibly corresponds to TRBD1 (5 bases). The V and J ends lost 1 base and 1 base respectively, with 10 bases between them. This CDR3 spans 15 amino acids. The germline V gene encodes CDR1 SEHNR and CDR2 FQNEAQ (reference sequence). The CDR3 DNA is TGTGCCAGCAGCTTAGTTCGTGACAGGAACACTGAAGCTTTCTTT. The encoded protein is CASSLVRDRNTEAFF.

This clonotype was counted a few times. The CDR3, as DNA: TGTGCCAGCAGTTTAGGGTTGTATGGCTACACCTTC. Its translation is CASSLGLYGYTF. The V and J genes are TRBV12-3 or TRBV12-4 and TRBJ1-2; D is undetermined. This CDR3 comprises 12 residues. The V gene lost 1 base and the J gene lost 5 bases, with 5 bases spanning the gap.